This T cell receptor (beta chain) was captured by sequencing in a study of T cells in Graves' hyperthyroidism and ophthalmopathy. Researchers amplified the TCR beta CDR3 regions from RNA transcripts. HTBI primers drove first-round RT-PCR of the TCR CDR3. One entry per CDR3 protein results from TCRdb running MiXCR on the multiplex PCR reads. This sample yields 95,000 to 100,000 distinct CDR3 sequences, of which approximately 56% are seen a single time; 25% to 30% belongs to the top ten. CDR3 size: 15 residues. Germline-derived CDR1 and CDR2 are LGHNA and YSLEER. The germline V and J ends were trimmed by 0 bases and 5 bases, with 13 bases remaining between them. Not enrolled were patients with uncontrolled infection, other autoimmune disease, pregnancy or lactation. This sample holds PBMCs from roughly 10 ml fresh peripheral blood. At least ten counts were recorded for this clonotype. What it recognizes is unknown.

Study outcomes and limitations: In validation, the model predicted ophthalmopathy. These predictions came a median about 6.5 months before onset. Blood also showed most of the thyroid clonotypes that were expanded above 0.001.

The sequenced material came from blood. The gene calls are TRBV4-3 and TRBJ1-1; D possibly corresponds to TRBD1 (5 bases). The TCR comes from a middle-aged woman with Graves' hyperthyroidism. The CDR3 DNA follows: TGCGCCAGCAGCCAAGATGAGGGGTTGAGGACTGAAGCTTTCTTT. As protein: CASSQDEGLRTEAFF.